A selection of T cell receptor beta chains follows, all from one sample in a study of blood T cells in healthy people across ages. MiXCR, applied by TCRdb to the 5' RACE reads, yields one record per CDR3 protein. The table shows some 930,000 distinct CDR3 sequences, with 29% occurring only once. These data were likewise used in another study, on T cells of mothers and their children.

The sequenced sample consisted of blood. Receptors were obtained from a woman aged 40 to 55 in good health. Each CDR3 is given with its conserved first and last residue. A D gene is named only where the DNA matches it firmly. Only part of the rows carry a size: once, few, many, or a class if the clone is expanded.

abundance: -
j_gene: TRBJ2-1
v_gene: TRBV5-1
d_gene: TRBD2
CDR3nt: TGCGCCAGCAGCCCCTACGGGAGGGCCCTCAATGAGCAGTTCTTC
CDR3aa: CASSPYGRALNEQFF

abundance: many
j_gene: TRBJ2-3
v_gene: TRBV15
d_gene: -
CDR3nt: TGTGCCACCAGCAAGGGGGAGAGGGGCTTCGCCATACCGGATACGCAGTATTTT
CDR3aa: CATSKGERGFAIPDTQYF

abundance: many
j_gene: TRBJ2-6
v_gene: TRBV7-2
d_gene: TRBD2
CDR3nt: TGTGCCAGCAGCTCCACAGCGGGGAGATCTGGGGCCAACGTCCTGACTTTC
CDR3aa: CASSSTAGRSGANVLTF

abundance: -
j_gene: TRBJ2-3
v_gene: TRBV12-3/TRBV12-4
d_gene: -
CDR3nt: TGTGCCAGCAGTTCAACCGGGCTAGGGGGTGCAGATACGCAGTATTTT
CDR3aa: CASSSTGLGGADTQYF

abundance: many
j_gene: TRBJ2-5
v_gene: TRBV20-1
d_gene: -
CDR3nt: TGCAGTGCTAGAGACTATGGGGTAGGCAGGGTTGAGACCCAGTACTTC
CDR3aa: CSARDYGVGRVETQYF

abundance: many
j_gene: TRBJ2-4
v_gene: TRBV20-1
d_gene: TRBD2
CDR3nt: TGCAGTGCTAGAGATAGCGGGGGGGTGTCATCAATAAACATTCAGTACTTC
CDR3aa: CSARDSGGVSSINIQYF

abundance: many
j_gene: TRBJ2-1
v_gene: TRBV5-1
d_gene: -
CDR3nt: TGCGCCAGCAGCTTTGACAGTTACAATGAGCAGTTCTTC
CDR3aa: CASSFDSYNEQFF

abundance: -
j_gene: TRBJ2-1
v_gene: TRBV3-1
d_gene: TRBD1
CDR3nt: TGTGCCAGCAGCCAAGGGGCCAGGGGGCTCAATGAGCAGTTCTTC
CDR3aa: CASSQGARGLNEQFF

abundance: -
j_gene: TRBJ1-2
v_gene: TRBV12-3/TRBV12-4
d_gene: TRBD1
CDR3nt: TGTGCCACCGGGGTCGGACAGGGAAGCTATGGCTACACCTTC
CDR3aa: CATGVGQGSYGYTF

abundance: few
j_gene: TRBJ1-2
v_gene: TRBV4-3
d_gene: -
CDR3nt: TGCGCCAGCAGCCAAGAACCGGGTTGGTATATGGGACAACAAGATGGCTACACCTTC
CDR3aa: CASSQEPGWYMGQQDGYTF

abundance: -
j_gene: TRBJ2-1
v_gene: TRBV5-1
d_gene: -
CDR3nt: TGCGCCAGCAGCTTCCCCCACGGGGACGGATTACCGAGGAGCTCCTACAATGAGCAGTTCTTC
CDR3aa: CASSFPHGDGLPRSSYNEQFF

abundance: few
j_gene: TRBJ2-5
v_gene: TRBV12-3/TRBV12-4
d_gene: TRBD2
CDR3nt: TGTGCCAGCAGCCTGGGGGGGAGTTTGGGAGAGACCCAGTACTTC
CDR3aa: CASSLGGSLGETQYF

abundance: -
j_gene: TRBJ2-5
v_gene: TRBV20-1
d_gene: TRBD2
CDR3nt: TGCAGTGCTAGAGATGGCGGGGGGGTTCCGGAGACCCAGTACTTC
CDR3aa: CSARDGGGVPETQYF

abundance: -
j_gene: TRBJ2-7
v_gene: TRBV11-2
d_gene: -
CDR3nt: TGTGCCAGCAGCGTCGGGGCAGGGCGATCCTACGAGCAGTACTTC
CDR3aa: CASSVGAGRSYEQYF

abundance: -
j_gene: TRBJ1-5
v_gene: TRBV6-5
d_gene: -
CDR3nt: TGTGCCAGCAGTTCCTGGGGGGCAGAGGGTAGCAATCAGCCCCAGCATTTT
CDR3aa: CASSSWGAEGSNQPQHF

abundance: many
j_gene: TRBJ2-4
v_gene: TRBV7-2
d_gene: TRBD2
CDR3nt: TGTGCCAGCAGCCTAGGGGCTAGCGGGGGGGCCATCGGCAAAAACATTCAGTACTTC
CDR3aa: CASSLGASGGAIGKNIQYF

abundance: -
j_gene: TRBJ2-7
v_gene: TRBV15
d_gene: TRBD2
CDR3nt: TGTGCCACCAGCAGAGATCCTGGGACTAGCGGGAGTAATCCCTACGAGCAGTACTTC
CDR3aa: CATSRDPGTSGSNPYEQYF

abundance: few
j_gene: TRBJ2-6
v_gene: TRBV5-4
d_gene: TRBD1
CDR3nt: TGTGCCAGCAGTTTAAATCCGACAGGGGCTGGGGCCAACGTCCTGACTTTC
CDR3aa: CASSLNPTGAGANVLTF

abundance: -
j_gene: TRBJ2-1
v_gene: TRBV29-1
d_gene: -
CDR3nt: TGCAGCGTGGGCAGGTCATACAATGAGCAGTTCTTC
CDR3aa: CSVGRSYNEQFF

abundance: few
j_gene: TRBJ2-3
v_gene: TRBV18
d_gene: TRBD1
CDR3nt: TGTGCCAGCTCAGCCCGGACAGGGATTGATACGCAGTATTTT
CDR3aa: CASSARTGIDTQYF

abundance: few
j_gene: TRBJ2-5
v_gene: TRBV19
d_gene: -
CDR3nt: TGTGCCAGTACCACAGGTGGGGGAGAGACCCAGTACTTC
CDR3aa: CASTTGGGETQYF

abundance: many
j_gene: TRBJ1-1
v_gene: TRBV5-1
d_gene: -
CDR3nt: TGCGCCAGCAGGCAGGACGGCGGGACTGAAGCTTTCTTT
CDR3aa: CASRQDGGTEAFF

abundance: few
j_gene: TRBJ1-6
v_gene: TRBV7-2
d_gene: -
CDR3nt: TGTGCCAGCAGCTCAGTCGGGTCCAGGTTTAATTCACCCCTCCACTTT
CDR3aa: CASSSVGSRFNSPLHF

abundance: -
j_gene: TRBJ1-1
v_gene: TRBV10-3
d_gene: TRBD1
CDR3nt: TGTGCCATCGGCGGGACAGGGGAAGGCGGCACTGAAGCTTTCTTT
CDR3aa: CAIGGTGEGGTEAFF

abundance: -
j_gene: TRBJ2-1
v_gene: TRBV7-3
d_gene: -
CDR3nt: TGTGCCAGCAGTCCAAAGTTGAGCAGCTACAATGAGCAGTTCTTC
CDR3aa: CASSPKLSSYNEQFF

abundance: many
j_gene: TRBJ2-1
v_gene: TRBV20-1
d_gene: TRBD2
CDR3nt: TGCAGTGCTAGACTAGGACTAGCGGGACCTCAGTTCTTC
CDR3aa: CSARLGLAGPQFF

abundance: once
j_gene: TRBJ2-7
v_gene: TRBV5-1
d_gene: -
CDR3nt: TGCGCCAGCAGGGCGCGGAAGGGTGGTTCCTACGAGCAGTACTTC
CDR3aa: CASRARKGGSYEQYF

abundance: -
j_gene: TRBJ1-1
v_gene: TRBV6-1
d_gene: -
CDR3nt: TGTGCCAGCAGTGACGGGACACACACTGAAGCTTTCTTT
CDR3aa: CASSDGTHTEAFF

abundance: -
j_gene: TRBJ2-5
v_gene: TRBV6-4
d_gene: TRBD2
CDR3nt: TGTGCCATGGGAGCGGGGGGCCCCGGTGAGCAGTACTTC
CDR3aa: CAMGAGGPGEQYF

abundance: many
j_gene: TRBJ1-2
v_gene: TRBV12-3/TRBV12-4
d_gene: TRBD1
CDR3nt: TGTGCCAGCATCTCCCAGGACAGGACCTATGGCTACACCTTC
CDR3aa: CASISQDRTYGYTF

abundance: -
j_gene: TRBJ2-7
v_gene: TRBV11-2
d_gene: -
CDR3nt: TGTGCCGGCAGCTTAGATCCTGCAGACTCCTACGAGCAGTACTTC
CDR3aa: CAGSLDPADSYEQYF

abundance: -
j_gene: TRBJ2-1
v_gene: TRBV7-3
d_gene: TRBD2
CDR3nt: TGTGCCAGCAGCCCCCAGCGGGGGGGCCACAATGAGCAGTTCTTC
CDR3aa: CASSPQRGGHNEQFF

abundance: -
j_gene: TRBJ2-5
v_gene: TRBV28
d_gene: TRBD2
CDR3nt: TGTGCCAGCAGTTTATATCGACTAGCAGTCAAGCAGTACTTC
CDR3aa: CASSLYRLAVKQYF

abundance: -
j_gene: TRBJ2-7
v_gene: TRBV6-5
d_gene: TRBD2
CDR3nt: TGTGCCAGCGCATCCGGTAGCGGGAGGGCCTACGAGCAGTACTTC
CDR3aa: CASASGSGRAYEQYF

abundance: -
j_gene: TRBJ2-1
v_gene: TRBV28
d_gene: TRBD1
CDR3nt: TGTGCCAGCGTGACAGGGGCCTCCTACAATGAGCAGTTCTTC
CDR3aa: CASVTGASYNEQFF

abundance: -
j_gene: TRBJ1-2
v_gene: TRBV12-3/TRBV12-4
d_gene: -
CDR3nt: TGTGCCGGCAGTTTAGGAGAGGGAACAAACTATGGCTACACCTTC
CDR3aa: CAGSLGEGTNYGYTF

abundance: -
j_gene: TRBJ2-7
v_gene: TRBV28
d_gene: TRBD1
CDR3nt: TGTGCCAGCAGTTCAGGACAGGCCGGCGGGCAGTACTTC
CDR3aa: CASSSGQAGGQYF

abundance: -
j_gene: TRBJ2-3
v_gene: TRBV28
d_gene: TRBD1
CDR3nt: TGTGCCAGCAGTTTAGGTCCCGGGACAGGGGGTGGAGATACGCAGTATTTT
CDR3aa: CASSLGPGTGGGDTQYF

abundance: -
j_gene: TRBJ1-2
v_gene: TRBV28
d_gene: -
CDR3nt: TGTGCCAGCATTCCTTTCGGACAAAACTATGGCTACACCTTC
CDR3aa: CASIPFGQNYGYTF

abundance: -
j_gene: TRBJ1-1
v_gene: TRBV6-2/TRBV6-3
d_gene: -
CDR3nt: TGTGCCAGCAGTTACGGGGGCGGTGAAGCTTTCTTT
CDR3aa: CASSYGGGEAFF

abundance: -
j_gene: TRBJ1-5
v_gene: TRBV5-1
d_gene: -
CDR3nt: TGCGCCAGCAGTACAGGGATTGGAAATCAGCCCCAGCATTTT
CDR3aa: CASSTGIGNQPQHF

abundance: -
j_gene: TRBJ2-1
v_gene: TRBV9
d_gene: -
CDR3nt: TGTGCCAGCAGCGTTTGGGGAAGTTATGACAATGAGCAGTTCTTC
CDR3aa: CASSVWGSYDNEQFF

abundance: many
j_gene: TRBJ2-1
v_gene: TRBV20-1
d_gene: TRBD1
CDR3nt: TGCAGTGACACGGACAGGGGGGTACGCAATGAGCAGTTCTTC
CDR3aa: CSDTDRGVRNEQFF

abundance: -
j_gene: TRBJ2-3
v_gene: TRBV20-1
d_gene: TRBD2
CDR3nt: TGCAGTGCTAGTGGTGGCGGGGGGTTCACAGATACACAGTATTTT
CDR3aa: CSASGGGGFTDTQYF

abundance: -
j_gene: TRBJ1-1
v_gene: TRBV9
d_gene: -
CDR3nt: TGTGCCAGCAGCGTAGACATAAGTCCGACGAACACTGAAGCTTTCTTT
CDR3aa: CASSVDISPTNTEAFF

abundance: -
j_gene: TRBJ2-1
v_gene: TRBV20-1
d_gene: -
CDR3nt: TGCAGTGCCCCCCCGGAAGGGGGGGGCTCCTACAATGAGCAGTTCTTC
CDR3aa: CSAPPEGGGSYNEQFF

abundance: -
j_gene: TRBJ2-2
v_gene: TRBV7-6
d_gene: TRBD1
CDR3nt: TGTGCCAGCAGTCTAGTCTCGGACAGGGGCACCGGGGAGCTGTTTTTT
CDR3aa: CASSLVSDRGTGELFF

abundance: -
j_gene: TRBJ2-7
v_gene: TRBV27
d_gene: TRBD1
CDR3nt: TGTGCCAGCAGTACCCGGACAGGGAGCTCCTACAATGAGCAGTACTTC
CDR3aa: CASSTRTGSSYNEQYF

abundance: few
j_gene: TRBJ2-6
v_gene: TRBV27
d_gene: -
CDR3nt: TGTGCCAGCAGTTTATTCTCGGGATCTGGGGCCAACGTCCTGACTTTC
CDR3aa: CASSLFSGSGANVLTF

abundance: -
j_gene: TRBJ1-1
v_gene: TRBV6-5
d_gene: -
CDR3nt: TGTGCCAGCAGTGAATCGGGCCACATTCATGAAGCTTTCTTT
CDR3aa: CASSESGHIHEAFF